The present TCR beta chain was sequenced within a study of response to subunit inactivated influenza vaccine. TCRdb ran MiXCR on the RT-PCR reads and lists one entry per CDR3 protein. Of roughly 620,000 distinct CDR3 sequences detected, approximately 10% appear once; the ten largest clones hold approximately 9.9%. CDR1 and CDR2 from the germline V gene are KGHSH and LQKENI. The V end was cut by 3 bases, the J end by 8 bases, with 16 bases between. The CDR3 contains 15 residues. These data are also associated with another study on T cells expressing NK-cell markers. This second study notes: cDNA encoding TCR beta was synthesized via 5'RACE template switching incorporating UMIs.

The material was PBMCs from blood, obtained on the day of vaccination. The receptor was derived from a man aged 45-65 years who received an inactivated influenza vaccine. This sequence joins TRBV18 and TRBJ1-4; D remains ambiguous. CDR3 amino acids: CASSPGPSGGEKLFF. The CDR3 DNA reads as TGTGCCAGCTCACCCGGCCCCTCCGGCGGAGAAAAACTGTTTTTT.